Listed below are T cell receptor beta chains from one sample, sequenced in a study of blood T cell repertoires in COVID-19. TCRdb's copy holds only in-frame clones and misses some; the assay was immunoSEQ multiplex PCR. This table holds 200,000 to 250,000 clones, over 70% found once. Sequencing was performed on peripheral blood. The receptor set was obtained from a woman aged 65 to 85 with acute or convalescent COVID-19. CDR3s include the opening cysteine and the closing phenylalanine or tryptophan. Size tells how often a clone was seen (once, few, many) or the class of an expanded clone, and some rows leave it out.

>TRBV19|NA|TRBJ1-1
CASSPTGWAEAFF
>TRBV28|NA|TRBJ2-2
CATKTTNTGELFF
>TRBV5-1|NA|TRBJ2-1
CASSLVAGVDNEQFF
>TRBV19|NA|TRBJ2-7
CASSGTSGESYEQYF
>TRBV7-9|NA|TRBJ2-5
CASSLNSQTQYF
>TRBV28|once|TRBJ1-4
CASTSTAELNEKLFF
>TRBV10-2|NA|TRBJ2-3
CASSGPSSGGTQYF
>TRBV28|NA|TRBJ2-2
CATGAGGANTGELFF
>TRBV2|NA|TRBJ1-1
CASRGWEGEAFF
>TRBV6-5|NA|TRBJ2-7
CASSKSGSLHEQYF
>TRBV5-1|NA|TRBJ1-5
CASSLTGSSGQPQHF
>TRBV24-1|NA|TRBJ2-1
CATSDSPSGTGYHEQFF
>TRBV19|NA|TRBJ1-6
CATKPDLDSPLHF
>TRBV2|NA|TRBJ1-1
CASSAEGAAEAFF
>TRBV28|NA|TRBJ2-7
CASNLGRTYEQYF
>TRBV6-5|NA|TRBJ1-6
CASSYGGFGAPLHF
>TRBV5-1|once|TRBJ1-4
CASSPRTDNEKLFF
>TRBV7-6|once|TRBJ1-6
CASSLEGDSPLHF
>TRBV12-5|once|TRBJ2-5
CASGREETQYF
>TRBV4-1|NA|TRBJ1-5
CASSLFRGHQPQHF
>TRBV7-9|NA|TRBJ1-1
CASSSQGRETEAFF
>TRBV19|NA|TRBJ1-4
CATGEGDATNEKLFF
>TRBV5-1|NA|TRBJ1-5
CASSLARVNSNQPQHF
>TRBV4-2|NA|TRBJ2-7
CASSQGSPGLAGGYEQYF
>TRBV7-8|NA|TRBJ2-5
CASSTLGAQYF
>TRBV7-6|NA|TRBJ2-3
CASSSGTGGKDTQYF
>TRBV5-1|NA|TRBJ2-7
CASTAGVLAGNYEQYF
>TRBV29-1|NA|TRBJ2-2
CSVDRVTNTGELFF
>TRBV9|NA|TRBJ2-1
CASSPNMGGGVSYNEQFF
>TRBV6-7|once|TRBJ2-3
CASSYLKWTYTPDTQYF
>TRBV7-9|NA|TRBJ1-2
CASSPGGNGYTF
>TRBV28|NA|TRBJ2-1
CASGRRWLSQFF
>TRBV7-2|NA|TRBJ1-1
CASSGGVGQPEAFF
>TRBV2|once|TRBJ1-4
CASSLGGGSEKLFF
>TRBV3-1/TRBV3-2|NA|TRBJ1-1
CASSPEPGHSLEAFF
>TRBV19|NA|TRBJ2-2
CASSIDYSANTGELFF
>TRBV6-1|few|TRBJ2-1
CASSDGLAGFYNEQFF
>TRBV18|few|TRBJ2-1
CASSPEIAGSSYNEQFF
>TRBV6-5|NA|TRBJ2-2
CASRGSGRIRELFF
>TRBV11-3|NA|TRBJ2-7
CASSLPQREGGVQYF
>TRBV2|NA|TRBJ2-7
CASSDNRDSYEQYF
>TRBV29-1|NA|TRBJ2-1
CSVEGSRDEQFF